Shown below are 10 T cell receptor beta chains from a single sample sequenced in a study of CD8 T cells in Susac syndrome (dated by TCRdb to about 2019). The library was obtained by the immunoSEQ multiplex PCR assay. RNA was extracted with the RNeasy kit and about 0.5 to 1 ug was reverse transcribed using random hexamers. Using fastp trimming at Q25 and MiXCR clonotype assembly, TCRdb reanalyzed the public sequencing data and kept in-frame beta chains. Each entry merges the rows of one CDR3 protein and shows their most common DNA and genes. Counted in this sample were approximately 160,000 distinct CDR3 sequences; approximately 93% of them appeared once. Roughly 0.1% of the sample is taken by the ten largest. Sequences were obtained from CD4+ T cells from PBMCs. Receptor source: a human donor with multiple sclerosis.

This clonotype occurred once. The V call is TRBV2, the J call TRBJ2-1; a weak D match, TRBD2 (5 bases). The ends were cut back, 8 bases at V and 8 bases at J, with 16 bases in the middle. Looked up from germline, CDR1 is SNHLY and CDR2 is FYNNEI. The CDR3 contains 13 residues. CDR3 protein: CASEGRRADEQFF. The DNA for the CDR3 is TGTGCCAGCGAGGGCCGCCGGGCGGATGAGCAGTTCTTC.

J is TRBJ2-7 and V is TRBV20-1, with 12 positions matching TRBD2. The CDR3 consists of 14 residues. Trimming removed 5 bases from V and 2 bases from J; junction bases left unmatched: 4. Germline V gene data show CDR1 as DFQATT and CDR2 as SNEGSKA (reference sequence). The CDR3 reads CSAGGLAGTYEQYF. The CDR3 DNA reads TGCAGTGCTGGAGGACTAGCGGGGACCTACGAGCAGTACTTC.

The V gene is TRBV2, the J gene TRBJ2-6, with TRBD1 identical over 8 bases. This CDR3 contains 16 residues. The V gene's germline CDR1 is SNHLY and CDR2 FYNNEI. With 5 bases clipped from V and 2 bases from J, the junction kept 5 bases outside the gene matches. Here the CDR3 DNA reads TGTGCCAGCAGTTCGACAGGGGTAACTGGGGCCAACGTCCTGACTTTC. Translation gives CASSSTGVTGANVLTF.

This chain joins TRBV20-1 and TRBJ2-3; TRBD1 matches at 12 bases. V dropped 3 bases and J dropped 8; count of bases not matched to a gene: 12. There are 16 residues in the CDR3. CDR1 is DFQATT, CDR2 SNEGSKA, per germline (reference sequence). CDR3 in amino acids: CSASKPGQGARGTQYF. The CDR3 nucleotides read TGCAGTGCTAGTAAACCGGGACAGGGGGCTCGGGGTACGCAGTATTTT.

This clonotype was detected only once. This chain uses TRBV20-1 with TRBJ2-2, with D possibly matching TRBD2 (6 bases). The V and J ends lost 3 bases and 2 bases respectively, with 10 bases between them. Looked up from germline, CDR1 is DFQATT and CDR2 is SNEGSKA (reference sequence). This CDR3 comprises 14 residues. CDR3 amino acids: CSASPGSNTGELFF. The DNA for the CDR3 is TGCAGTGCTAGCCCCGGGAGTAACACCGGGGAGCTGTTTTTT.

This chain links TRBV18 with TRBJ2-2; TRBD1 matches 12 bases. V shed 4 bases and J 4 bases; nucleotides not matched to a gene: 10. CDR1 is KGHSH and CDR2 is LQKENI in the germline V gene. This CDR3 is built from 18 residues. CDR3 sequence reads: CASSLTGQGAIGTGELFF. CDR3 nucleotides: TGTGCCAGCTCACTTACGGGACAGGGGGCGATCGGCACCGGGGAGCTGTTTTTT.

V is TRBV28 and J is TRBJ1-1, with D uncertain. Trimming removed 7 bases at V and 3 bases at J, with 12 bases between. Germline V lookup: CDR1 MDHEN, CDR2 SYDVKM. The CDR3 spans 13 residues. CDR3 amino acids: CASMGLLDTEAFF. CDR3 sequence (DNA): TGTGCCAGCATGGGGTTGTTAGACACTGAAGCTTTCTTT.

V usage is TRBV20-1 and J usage is TRBJ2-7; 11 bases agree with TRBD1. V lost 5 bases, J lost 6 bases, and 9 bases stayed unmatched. This CDR3 is 14 amino acids long. Germline V gives CDR1 DFQATT, CDR2 SNEGSKA (reference sequence). CDR3 sequence: CSAGGTGGNGEQYF. CDR3 nucleotide sequence: TGCAGTGCTGGAGGGACAGGGGGTAATGGCGAGCAGTACTTC.

The chain joins TRBV6-6 to TRBJ2-3; D ambiguous. CDR3 size: 13 residues. Trimming left V 7 bases short and J 9 bases short, with 17 bases between. CDR1 is MNHNY and CDR2 is SVGAGI in the germline V gene (reference sequence). CDR3 sequence: CASTPTGAQTQYF. In DNA form, the CDR3 reads TGTGCCAGCACCCCCACGGGTGCCCAAACGCAGTATTTT.

The sample holds a few counts of this clonotype. This sequence joins TRBV6-1 and TRBJ2-7; 7 positions agree with TRBD2. The length of the CDR3 is 17 residues. The V gene's germline CDR1 is MNHNS and CDR2 SASEGT. The junction had 18 bases not matched to a gene; V was cut back by 7 bases and J by 3 bases. CDR3 loop: CASTSGLEGGPNYEQYF. CDR3 sequence (DNA): TGTGCCAGCACCTCCGGACTAGAGGGAGGGCCCAACTACGAGCAGTACTTC.